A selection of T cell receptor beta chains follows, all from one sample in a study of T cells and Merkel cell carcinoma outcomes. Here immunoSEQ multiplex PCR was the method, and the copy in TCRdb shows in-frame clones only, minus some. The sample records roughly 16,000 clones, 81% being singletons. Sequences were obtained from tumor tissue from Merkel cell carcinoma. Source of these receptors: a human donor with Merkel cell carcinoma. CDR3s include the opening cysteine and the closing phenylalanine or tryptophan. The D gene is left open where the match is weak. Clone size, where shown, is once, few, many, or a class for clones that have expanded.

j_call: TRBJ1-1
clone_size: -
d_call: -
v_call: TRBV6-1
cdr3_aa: CASRGQSEAFF
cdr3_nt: TGTGCCAGCAGAGGACAGTCTGAAGCTTTCTTT

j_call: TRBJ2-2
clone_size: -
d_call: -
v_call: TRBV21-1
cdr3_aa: CASSKAGGPTGIGELFF
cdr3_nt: TGTGCCAGCAGCAAAGCGGGGGGCCCTACGGGAATCGGGGAGCTGTTTTTT

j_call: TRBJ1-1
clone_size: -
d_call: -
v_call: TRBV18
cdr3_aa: CASSPRGASTEAFF
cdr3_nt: TGTGCCAGCTCACCGCGGGGGGCAAGCACTGAAGCTTTCTTT

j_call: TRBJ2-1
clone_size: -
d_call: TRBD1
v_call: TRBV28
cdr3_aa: CASYEGGDRNNEQFF
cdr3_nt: TGTGCCAGCTATGAAGGAGGGGACAGGAACAATGAGCAGTTCTTC

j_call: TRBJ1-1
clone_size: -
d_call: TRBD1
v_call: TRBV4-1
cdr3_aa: CASSLMDRGGTEAFF
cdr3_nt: TGCGCCAGCAGCCTCATGGACAGGGGAGGGACTGAAGCTTTCTTT

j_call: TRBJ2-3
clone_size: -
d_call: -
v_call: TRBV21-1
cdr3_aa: CASITGGAEDTQYF
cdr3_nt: TGTGCCAGCATCACAGGGGGCGCGGAGGATACGCAGTATTTT

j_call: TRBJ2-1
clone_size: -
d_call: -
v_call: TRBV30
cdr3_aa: CAWSVKYEQFF
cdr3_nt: TGTGCCTGGAGTGTTAAATATGAGCAGTTCTTC

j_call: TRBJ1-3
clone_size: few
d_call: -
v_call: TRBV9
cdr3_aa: CASSASVVYENTIYF
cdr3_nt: TGTGCCAGCAGCGCCTCAGTGGTATATGAAAACACCATATATTTT

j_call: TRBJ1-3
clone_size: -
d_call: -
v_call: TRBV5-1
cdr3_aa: CASSLAEIGNTIYF
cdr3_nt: TGCGCCAGCAGCTTAGCCGAAATAGGAAACACCATATATTTT

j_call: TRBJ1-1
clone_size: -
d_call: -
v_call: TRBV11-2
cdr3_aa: CASSLVGTAEAFF
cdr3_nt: TGTGCCAGCAGCTTAGTCGGGACGGCTGAAGCTTTCTTT

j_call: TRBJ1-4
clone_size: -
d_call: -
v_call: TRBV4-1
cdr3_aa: CASSQVAGVEKLFF
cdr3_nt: TGCGCCAGCAGCCAAGTGGCAGGGGTTGAAAAACTGTTTTTT

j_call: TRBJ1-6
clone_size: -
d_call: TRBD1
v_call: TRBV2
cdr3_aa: CASSRDSGNSPLHF
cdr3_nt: TGTGCCAGCAGCAGGGACAGCGGTAATTCACCCCTCCACTTT

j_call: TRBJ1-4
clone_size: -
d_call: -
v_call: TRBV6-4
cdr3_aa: CASTFWQAKTEKLFF
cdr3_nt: TGTGCCAGCACTTTCTGGCAGGCTAAAACTGAAAAACTGTTTTTT

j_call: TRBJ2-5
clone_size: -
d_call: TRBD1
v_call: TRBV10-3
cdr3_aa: CATQDRVETQYF
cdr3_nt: TGTGCCACCCAGGACAGGGTAGAGACCCAGTACTTC

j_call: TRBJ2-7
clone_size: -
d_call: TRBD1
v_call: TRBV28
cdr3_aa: CASIEGAARTYEQYF
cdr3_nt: TGTGCCAGCATTGAGGGGGCGGCAAGAACCTACGAGCAGTACTTC

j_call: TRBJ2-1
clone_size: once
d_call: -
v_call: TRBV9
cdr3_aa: CASSVGYNEQFF
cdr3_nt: TGTGCCAGCAGCGTAGGATACAATGAGCAGTTCTTC

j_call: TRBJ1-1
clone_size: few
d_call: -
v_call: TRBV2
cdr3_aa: CASSESFRNTEAFF
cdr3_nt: TGTGCCAGCAGTGAATCATTCAGGAACACTGAAGCTTTCTTT

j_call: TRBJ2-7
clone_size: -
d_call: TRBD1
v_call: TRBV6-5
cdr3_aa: CASSAWGTVPYEQYF
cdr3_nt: TGTGCCAGCAGTGCATGGGGGACAGTCCCCTACGAGCAGTACTTC

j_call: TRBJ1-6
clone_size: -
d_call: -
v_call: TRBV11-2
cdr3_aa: CASSLEGRDSPLHF
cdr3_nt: TGTGCCAGCAGCTTAGAAGGGAGGGATTCACCCCTCCACTTT

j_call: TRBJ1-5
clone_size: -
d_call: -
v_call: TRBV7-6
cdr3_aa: CASSLGGGNQPQHF
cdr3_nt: TGTGCCAGCAGCTTAGGGGGGGGCAATCAGCCCCAGCATTTT

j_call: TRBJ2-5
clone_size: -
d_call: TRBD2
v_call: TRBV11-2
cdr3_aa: CASSRPLAGGRLETQYF
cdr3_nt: TGTGCCAGCAGCCGACCTTTAGCGGGGGGGAGGTTGGAGACCCAGTACTTC

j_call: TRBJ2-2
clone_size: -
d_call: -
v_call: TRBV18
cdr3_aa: CASSPNSGGPNTGELFF
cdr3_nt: TGTGCCAGCTCACCGAATAGCGGAGGCCCGAACACCGGGGAGCTGTTTTTT

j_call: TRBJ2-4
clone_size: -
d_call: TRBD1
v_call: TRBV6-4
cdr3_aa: CASSEDRGKNIQYF
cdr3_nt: TGTGCCAGCAGCGAGGACAGGGGAAAAAACATTCAGTACTTC

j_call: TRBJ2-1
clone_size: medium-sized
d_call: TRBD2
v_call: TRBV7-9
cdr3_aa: CASGSGGRYNEQFF
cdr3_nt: TGTGCCAGCGGAAGCGGGGGGAGGTACAATGAGCAGTTCTTC

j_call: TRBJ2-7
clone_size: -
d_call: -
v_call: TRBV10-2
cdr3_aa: CASRVGYEQYF
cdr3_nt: TGCGCCAGCAGGGTCGGCTACGAGCAGTACTTC

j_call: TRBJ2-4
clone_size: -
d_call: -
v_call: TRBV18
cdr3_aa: CASSPLQGTNREAKNIQYF
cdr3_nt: TGTGCCAGCTCACCACTACAGGGAACAAATAGGGAAGCCAAAAACATTCAGTACTTC

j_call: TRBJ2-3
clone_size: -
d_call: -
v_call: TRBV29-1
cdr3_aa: CSSWGRDIDTQYF
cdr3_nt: TGCAGCTCTTGGGGGCGGGATATAGATACGCAGTATTTT

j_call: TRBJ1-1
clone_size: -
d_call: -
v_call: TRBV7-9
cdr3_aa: CASSPITGNTEAFF
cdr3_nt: TGTGCCAGCAGTCCAATCACAGGGAACACTGAAGCTTTCTTT

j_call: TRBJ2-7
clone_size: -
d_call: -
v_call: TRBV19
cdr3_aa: CASSQLMSSYEQYF
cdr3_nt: TGTGCCAGTAGTCAACTGATGAGCTCCTACGAGCAGTACTTC

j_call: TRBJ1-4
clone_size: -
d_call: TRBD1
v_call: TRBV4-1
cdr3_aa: CASSQDPSEGQGPNEKLFF
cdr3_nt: TGCGCCAGCAGCCAAGATCCTTCCGAGGGACAGGGCCCTAATGAAAAACTGTTTTTT

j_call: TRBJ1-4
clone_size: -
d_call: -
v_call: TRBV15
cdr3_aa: CATSRDQTTNEKLFF
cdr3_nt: TGTGCCACCAGCAGAGACCAGACAACTAATGAAAAACTGTTTTTT

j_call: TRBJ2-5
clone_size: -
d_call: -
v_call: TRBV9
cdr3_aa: CASSVGWGDQETQYF
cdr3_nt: TGTGCCAGCAGCGTAGGTTGGGGGGACCAAGAGACCCAGTACTTC

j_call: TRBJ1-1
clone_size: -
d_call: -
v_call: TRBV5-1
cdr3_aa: CASSLTGGRTEAFF
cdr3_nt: TGCGCCAGCAGCTTGACGGGGGGTCGCACTGAAGCTTTCTTT

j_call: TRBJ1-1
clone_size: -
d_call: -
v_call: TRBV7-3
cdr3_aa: CASSQNTMNTEAFF
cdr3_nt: TGTGCCAGCAGCCAAAATACAATGAACACTGAAGCTTTCTTT

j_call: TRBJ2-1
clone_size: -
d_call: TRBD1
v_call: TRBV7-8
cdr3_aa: CASSARQGKNYNEQFF
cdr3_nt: TGTGCCAGCAGCGCACGACAGGGGAAGAACTACAATGAGCAGTTCTTC

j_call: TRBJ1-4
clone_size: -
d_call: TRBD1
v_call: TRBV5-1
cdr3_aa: CASSLSDRGQEKLFF
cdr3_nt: TGCGCCAGCAGCTTAAGCGACAGGGGCCAGGAAAAACTGTTTTTT

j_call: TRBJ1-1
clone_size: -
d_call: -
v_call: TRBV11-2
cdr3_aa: CAGGGQNEAFF
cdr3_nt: TGTGCCGGCGGGGGGCAGAATGAAGCTTTCTTT

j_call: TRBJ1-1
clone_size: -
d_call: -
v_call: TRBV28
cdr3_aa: CASHSRMNTEAFF
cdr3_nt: TGTGCCAGCCACAGCCGCATGAACACTGAAGCTTTCTTT

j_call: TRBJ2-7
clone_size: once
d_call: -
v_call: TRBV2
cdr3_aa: CASRLAGFSYEQYF
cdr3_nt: TGTGCCAGCAGACTAGCCGGGTTCTCCTACGAGCAGTACTTC

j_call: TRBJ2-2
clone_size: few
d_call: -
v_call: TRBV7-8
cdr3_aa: CASSSGAPTGELFF
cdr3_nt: TGTGCCAGCAGCTCAGGGGCTCCCACCGGGGAGCTGTTTTTT

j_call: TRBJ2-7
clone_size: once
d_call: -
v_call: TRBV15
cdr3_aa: CATSRVRRSSYEQYF
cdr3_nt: TGTGCCACCAGCAGAGTTCGGCGGAGCTCCTACGAGCAGTACTTC

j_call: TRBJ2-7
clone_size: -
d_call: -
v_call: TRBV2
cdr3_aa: CASRTGTSRQYF
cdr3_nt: TGTGCCAGCAGGACTGGGACTTCGCGGCAGTACTTC

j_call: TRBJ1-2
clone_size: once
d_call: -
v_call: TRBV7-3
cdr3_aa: CASSETTNYGYTF
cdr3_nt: TGTGCCAGCAGCGAAACTACTAACTATGGCTACACCTTC